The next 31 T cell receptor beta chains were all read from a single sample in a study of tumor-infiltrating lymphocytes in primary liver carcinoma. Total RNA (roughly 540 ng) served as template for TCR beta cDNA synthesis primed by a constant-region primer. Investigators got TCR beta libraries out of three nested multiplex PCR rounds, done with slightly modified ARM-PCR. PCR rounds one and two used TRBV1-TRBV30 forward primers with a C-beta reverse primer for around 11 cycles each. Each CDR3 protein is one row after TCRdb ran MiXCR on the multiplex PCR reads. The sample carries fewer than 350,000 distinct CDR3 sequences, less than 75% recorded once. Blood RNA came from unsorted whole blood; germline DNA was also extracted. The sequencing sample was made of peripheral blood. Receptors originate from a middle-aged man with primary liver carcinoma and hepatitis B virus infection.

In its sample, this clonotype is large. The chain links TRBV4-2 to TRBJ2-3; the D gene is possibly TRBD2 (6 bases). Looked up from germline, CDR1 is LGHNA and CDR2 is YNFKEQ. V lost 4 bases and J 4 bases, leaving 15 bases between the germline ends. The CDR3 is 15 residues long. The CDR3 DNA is TGTGCCAGCAGCCCTAAGGCGGGACTCGCAGATACGCAGTATTTT. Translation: CASSPKAGLADTQYF.

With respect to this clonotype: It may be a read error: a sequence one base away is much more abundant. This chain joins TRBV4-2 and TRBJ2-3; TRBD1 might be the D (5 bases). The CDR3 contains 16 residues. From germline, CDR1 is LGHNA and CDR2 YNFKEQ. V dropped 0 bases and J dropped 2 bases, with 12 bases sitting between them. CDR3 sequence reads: CASSQDLGAHTDTQYF. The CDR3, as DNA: TGTGCCAGCAGCCAAGATCTAGGGGCCCACACAGATACGCAGTATTTT.

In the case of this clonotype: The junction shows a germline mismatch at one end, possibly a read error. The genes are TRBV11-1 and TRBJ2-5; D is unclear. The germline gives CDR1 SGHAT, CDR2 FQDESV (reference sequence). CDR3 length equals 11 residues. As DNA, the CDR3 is TGTGCCAACAGCTTCCGTGAGACCCAGCACTTC. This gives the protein CANSFRETQHF.

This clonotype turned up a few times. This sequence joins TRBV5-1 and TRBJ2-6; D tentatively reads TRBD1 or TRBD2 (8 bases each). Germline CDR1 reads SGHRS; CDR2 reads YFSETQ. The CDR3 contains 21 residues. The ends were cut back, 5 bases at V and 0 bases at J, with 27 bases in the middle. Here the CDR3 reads CASRSGGGGSGTFSGANVLTF. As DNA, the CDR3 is TGCGCCAGCAGGTCAGGGGGCGGCGGTAGCGGGACTTTCTCTGGGGCCAACGTCCTGACTTTC. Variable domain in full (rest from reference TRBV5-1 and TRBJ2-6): KAGVTQTPRYLIKTRGQQVTLSCSPISGHRSVSWYQQTPGQGLQFLFEYFSETQRNKGNFPGRFSGRQFSNSRSEMNVSTLELGDSALYLCASRSGGGGSGTFSGANVLTFGAGSRLTVL.

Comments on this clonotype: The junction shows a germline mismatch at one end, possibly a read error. CDR3: CASSLEGGTGSTIYF. The CDR3 nucleotides read TGCGCCAGCAGCTTGGAGGGGGGAACTGGAAGCACCATATATTTT. The chain uses TRBV5-1 and TRBJ1-3; D perhaps matches TRBD1 (6 bases). This CDR3 comprises 15 residues. Per the germline V gene, CDR1 is SGHRS and CDR2 is YFSETQ.

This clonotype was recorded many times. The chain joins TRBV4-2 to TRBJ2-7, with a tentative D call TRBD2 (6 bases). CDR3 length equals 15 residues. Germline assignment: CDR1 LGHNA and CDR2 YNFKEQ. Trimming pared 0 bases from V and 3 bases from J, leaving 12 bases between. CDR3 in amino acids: CASSQENSGNYEQYF. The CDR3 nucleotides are TGTGCCAGCAGCCAAGAGAATAGCGGAAACTACGAGCAGTACTTC.

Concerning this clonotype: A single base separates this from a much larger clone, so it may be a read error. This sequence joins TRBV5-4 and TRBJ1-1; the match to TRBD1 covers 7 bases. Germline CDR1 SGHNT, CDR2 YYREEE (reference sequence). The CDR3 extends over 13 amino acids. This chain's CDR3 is CASSWNRQGEALF. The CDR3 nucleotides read TGTGCCAGCAGCTGGAACCGACAGGGTGAAGCTTTATTT. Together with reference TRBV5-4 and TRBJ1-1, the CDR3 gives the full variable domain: ETGVTQSPTHLIKTRGQQVTLRCSSQSGHNTVSWYQQALGQGPQFIFQYYREEENGRGNFPPRFSGLQFPNYSSELNVNALELDDSALYLCASSWNRQGEALFGQGTRLTVV.

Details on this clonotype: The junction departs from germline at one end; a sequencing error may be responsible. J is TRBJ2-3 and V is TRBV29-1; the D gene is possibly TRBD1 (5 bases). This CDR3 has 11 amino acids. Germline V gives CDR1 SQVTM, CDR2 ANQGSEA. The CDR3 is CSARKTDTQCF. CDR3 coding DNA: TGCAGCGCGAGAAAGACAGATACGCAGTGCTTT.

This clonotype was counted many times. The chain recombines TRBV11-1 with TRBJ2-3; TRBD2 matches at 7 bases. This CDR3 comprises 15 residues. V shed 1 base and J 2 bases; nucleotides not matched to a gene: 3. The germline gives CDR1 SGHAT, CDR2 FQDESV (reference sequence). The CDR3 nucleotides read TGTGCCAGCAGCTTAGGAGCGGGGCCCACAGATACGCAGTATTTT. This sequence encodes CASSLGAGPTDTQYF. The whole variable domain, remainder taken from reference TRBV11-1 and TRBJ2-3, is EAEVAQSPRYKITEKSQAVAFWCDPISGHATLYWYRQILGQGPELLVQFQDESVVDDSQLPKDRFSAERLKGVDSTLKIQPAELGDSAMYLCASSLGAGPTDTQYFGPGTRLTVL.

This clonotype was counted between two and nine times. CDR3 in amino acids: CASSFLAGGGNEQFF. CDR3 sequence (DNA): TGCGCCAGCAGCTTCCTAGCGGGAGGTGGCAATGAGCAGTTCTTC. This rearrangement joins TRBV5-1 to TRBJ2-1; TRBD2 matches 11 bases. J gave up 6 bases and V 2 bases, and 4 bases lay outside the gene matches. CDR3 length: 15 residues. Looked up from germline, CDR1 is SGHRS and CDR2 is YFSETQ.

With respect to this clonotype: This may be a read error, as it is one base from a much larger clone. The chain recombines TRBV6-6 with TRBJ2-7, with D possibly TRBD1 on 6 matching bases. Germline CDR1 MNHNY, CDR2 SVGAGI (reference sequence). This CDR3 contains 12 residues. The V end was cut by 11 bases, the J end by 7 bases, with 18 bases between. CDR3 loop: CACSQGTWEQYF. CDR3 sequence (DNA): TGTGCCTGCTCCCAGGGGACGTGGGAGCAGTACTTC.

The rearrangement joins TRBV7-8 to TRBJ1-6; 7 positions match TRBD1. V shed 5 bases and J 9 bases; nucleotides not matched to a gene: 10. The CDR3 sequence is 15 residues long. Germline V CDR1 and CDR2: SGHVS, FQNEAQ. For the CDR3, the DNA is TGTGCCAGCAGCGGATCCGGGACAGCTACTTCACCCCTCCACTTT. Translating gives CASSGSGTATSPLHF.

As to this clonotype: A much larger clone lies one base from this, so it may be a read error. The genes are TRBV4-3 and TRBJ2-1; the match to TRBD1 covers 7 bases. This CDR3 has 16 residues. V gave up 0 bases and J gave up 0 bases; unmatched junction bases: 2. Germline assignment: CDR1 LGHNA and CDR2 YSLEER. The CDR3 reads CASSQDQGVSYNEQFF. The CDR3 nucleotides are TGCGCCAGCAGCCAAGATCAGGGGGTCTCCTACAATGAGCAGTTCTTC.

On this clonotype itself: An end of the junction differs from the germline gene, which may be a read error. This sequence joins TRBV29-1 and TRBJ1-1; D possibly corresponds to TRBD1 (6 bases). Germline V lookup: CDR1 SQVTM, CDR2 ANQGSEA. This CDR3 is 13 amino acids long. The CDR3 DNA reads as TGTAGCGTTGTAGGGGGGGTGAACACTGAAGCTTTCTTT. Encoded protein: CSVVGGVNTEAFF.

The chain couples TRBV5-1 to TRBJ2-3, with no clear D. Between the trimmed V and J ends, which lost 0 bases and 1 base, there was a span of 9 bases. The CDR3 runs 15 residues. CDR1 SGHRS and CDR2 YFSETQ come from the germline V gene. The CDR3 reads CASSLERRRTDTQYF. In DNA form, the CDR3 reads TGCGCCAGCAGCTTGGAGCGCAGACGCACAGATACGCAGTATTTT.

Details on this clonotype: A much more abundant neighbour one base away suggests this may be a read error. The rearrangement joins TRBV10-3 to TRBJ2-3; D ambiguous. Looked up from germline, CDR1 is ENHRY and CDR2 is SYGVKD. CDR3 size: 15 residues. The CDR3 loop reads CAISDPSRVSDTRYF. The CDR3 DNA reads TGTGCCATCAGTGACCCCTCAAGAGTATCAGATACGCGGTATTTT.

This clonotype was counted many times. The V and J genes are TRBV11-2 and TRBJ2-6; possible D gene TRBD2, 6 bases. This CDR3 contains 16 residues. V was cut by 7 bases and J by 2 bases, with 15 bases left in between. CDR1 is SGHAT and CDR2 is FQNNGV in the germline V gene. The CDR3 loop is CASTDFAGTGANVLTF. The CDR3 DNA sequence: TGTGCCAGCACCGACTTTGCGGGGACTGGGGCCAACGTCCTGACTTTC.

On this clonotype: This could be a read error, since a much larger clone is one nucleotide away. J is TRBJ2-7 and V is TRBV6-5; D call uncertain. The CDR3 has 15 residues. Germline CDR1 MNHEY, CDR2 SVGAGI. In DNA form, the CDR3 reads TGTGCCTGCAGTTATACGACGATGAGTCCCTACGAGCAGTACTTC. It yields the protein CACSYTTMSPYEQYF.

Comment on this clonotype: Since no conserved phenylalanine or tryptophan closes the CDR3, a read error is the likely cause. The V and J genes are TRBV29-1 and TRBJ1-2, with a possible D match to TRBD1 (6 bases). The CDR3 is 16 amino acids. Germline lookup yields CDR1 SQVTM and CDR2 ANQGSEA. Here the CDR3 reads CSVEGVGTSTNHGYTL. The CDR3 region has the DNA TGCAGCGTTGAAGGGGTGGGGACATCTACTAACCATGGCTACACCTTG.

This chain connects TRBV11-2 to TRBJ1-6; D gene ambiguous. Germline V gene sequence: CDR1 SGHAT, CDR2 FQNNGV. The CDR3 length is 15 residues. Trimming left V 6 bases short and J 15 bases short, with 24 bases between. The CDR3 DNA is TGTGCCAGCAGGGCCAACGAAGGTGCTAATCCACACCTCCACTTT. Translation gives CASRANEGANPHLHF. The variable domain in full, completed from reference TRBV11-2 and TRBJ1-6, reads EAGVAQSPRYKIIEKRQSVAFWCNPISGHATLYWYQQILGQGPKLLIQFQNNGVVDDSQLPKDRFSAERLKGVDSTLKIQPAKLEDSAVYLCASRANEGANPHLHFGNGTRLTVT.

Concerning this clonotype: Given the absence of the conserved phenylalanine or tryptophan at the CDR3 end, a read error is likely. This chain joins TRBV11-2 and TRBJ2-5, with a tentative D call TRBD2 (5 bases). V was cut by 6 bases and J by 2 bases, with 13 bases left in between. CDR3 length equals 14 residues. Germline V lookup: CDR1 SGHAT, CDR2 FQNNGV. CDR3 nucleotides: TGTGCCAGCAGTCAAAGCGGCGGTCAAGAGACCCAGTACTTA. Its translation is CASSQSGGQETQYL.

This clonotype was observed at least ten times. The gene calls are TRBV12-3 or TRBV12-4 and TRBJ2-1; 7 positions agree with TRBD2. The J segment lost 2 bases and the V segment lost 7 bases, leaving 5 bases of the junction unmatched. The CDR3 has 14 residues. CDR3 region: CASTLGGTYNEQFF. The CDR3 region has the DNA TGTGCCAGCACCCTGGGAGGGACCTACAATGAGCAGTTCTTC.

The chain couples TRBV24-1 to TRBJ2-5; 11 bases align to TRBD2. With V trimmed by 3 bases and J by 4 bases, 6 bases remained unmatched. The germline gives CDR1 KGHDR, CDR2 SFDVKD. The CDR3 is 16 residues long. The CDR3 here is CATSDPLAGGRETQYF. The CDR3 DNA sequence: TGTGCCACCAGTGATCCTCTAGCGGGAGGAAGAGAGACCCAGTACTTC.

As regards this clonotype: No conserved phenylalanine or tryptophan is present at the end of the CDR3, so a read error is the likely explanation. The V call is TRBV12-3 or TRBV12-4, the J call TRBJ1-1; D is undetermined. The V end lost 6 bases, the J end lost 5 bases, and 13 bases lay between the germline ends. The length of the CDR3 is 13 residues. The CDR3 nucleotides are TGTGCCAGCAGCTTCTCTGGGGAGACTGAAGCTTTCCTT. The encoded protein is CASSFSGETEAFL.

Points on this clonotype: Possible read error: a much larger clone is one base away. The CDR3 DNA reads TGTGCCGGCATTGCGGCAGGGCGGGCCGGGGAGCTGTTTTTT. It codes for CAGIAAGRAGELFF. The chain recombines TRBV6-5 with TRBJ2-2; D may be TRBD1 or TRBD2 (5 bases each). Trimming left V 11 bases short and J 6 bases short, with 19 bases between. The CDR3 covers 14 residues. Germline CDR1 MNHEY, CDR2 SVGAGI.

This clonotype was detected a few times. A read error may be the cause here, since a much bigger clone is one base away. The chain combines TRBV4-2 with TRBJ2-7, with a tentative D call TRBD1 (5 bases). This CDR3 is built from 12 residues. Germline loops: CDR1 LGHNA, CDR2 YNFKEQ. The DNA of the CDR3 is TGTGCCGGCAGCCAAGCCTCAGGGATACAGTACTTC. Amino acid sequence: CAGSQASGIQYF.

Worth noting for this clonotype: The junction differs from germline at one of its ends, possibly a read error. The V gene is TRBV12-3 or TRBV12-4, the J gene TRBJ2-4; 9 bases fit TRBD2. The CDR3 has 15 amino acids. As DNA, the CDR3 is TGTGCCAGCTTAATTAGCGGGAGTGCCAAAAACATTAAGTGCTTC. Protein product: CASLISGSAKNIKCF.

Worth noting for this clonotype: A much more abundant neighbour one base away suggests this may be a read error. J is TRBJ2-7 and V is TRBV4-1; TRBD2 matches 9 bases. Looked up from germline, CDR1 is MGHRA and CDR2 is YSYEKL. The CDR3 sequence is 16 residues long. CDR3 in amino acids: CASSQGVSGSSYEQCF. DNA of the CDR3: TGCGCCAGCAGCCAAGGGGTTAGCGGGAGCTCCTACGAGCAGTGCTTC.

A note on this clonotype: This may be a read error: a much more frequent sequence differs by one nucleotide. The CDR3 region has the DNA TGTGCCAGCAGCCCATTAGTAGGGTACAATGAGCAGTCCTTC. Its translation is CASSPLVGYNEQSF. V is TRBV11-2 and J is TRBJ2-1; D is ambiguous. Germline assignment: CDR1 SGHAT and CDR2 FQNNGV. This CDR3 has 14 amino acids.

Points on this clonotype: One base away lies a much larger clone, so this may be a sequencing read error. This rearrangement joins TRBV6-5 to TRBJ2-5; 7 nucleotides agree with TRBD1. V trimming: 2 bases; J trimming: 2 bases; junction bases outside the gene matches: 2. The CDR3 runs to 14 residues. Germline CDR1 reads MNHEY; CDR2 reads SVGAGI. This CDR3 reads CASSYGQEQETQYF. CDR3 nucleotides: TGTGCCAGCAGTTACGGACAGGAGCAAGAGACCCAGTACTTC.

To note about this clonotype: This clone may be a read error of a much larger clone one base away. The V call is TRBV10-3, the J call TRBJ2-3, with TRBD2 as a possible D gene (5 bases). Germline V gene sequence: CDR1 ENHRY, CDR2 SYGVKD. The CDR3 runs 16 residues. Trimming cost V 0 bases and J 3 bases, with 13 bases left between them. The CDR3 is CAISESWIATTDTQYF. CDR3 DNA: TGTGCCATCAGTGAGTCGTGGATAGCGACAACAGATACGCAGTATTTT.